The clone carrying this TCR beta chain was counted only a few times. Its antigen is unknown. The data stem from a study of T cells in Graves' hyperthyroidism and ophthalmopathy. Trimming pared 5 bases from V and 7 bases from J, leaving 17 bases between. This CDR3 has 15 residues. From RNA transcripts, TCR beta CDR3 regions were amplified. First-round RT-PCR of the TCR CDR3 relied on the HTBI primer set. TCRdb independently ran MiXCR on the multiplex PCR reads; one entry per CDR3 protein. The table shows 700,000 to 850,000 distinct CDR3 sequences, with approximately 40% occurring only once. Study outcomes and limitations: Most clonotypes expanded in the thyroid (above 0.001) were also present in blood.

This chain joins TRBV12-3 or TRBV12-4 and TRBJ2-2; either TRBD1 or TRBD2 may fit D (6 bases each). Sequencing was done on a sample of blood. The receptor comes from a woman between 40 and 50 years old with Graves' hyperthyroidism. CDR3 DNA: TGTGCCAGCAGTCCCGGTGGGGGGCGCTTCGGGGAGCTGTTTTTT. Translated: CASSPGGGRFGELFF.